Presented here are 2 T cell receptor beta chains from one specimen sequenced in a study of CD8+CD57+ T cells in acquired aplastic anemia. Profiling that covered TCR beta VDJ and CDR3 relied on genomic DNA as its template. TCRdb fed the reads into MiXCR, producing one record per CDR3 protein. The sample contains some 150,000 distinct CDR3 sequences, 47% of which appear only once. The patients chosen for sequencing had shown expansion of CD8+CD57+ cells (detected by flow cytometry). Input material: sorted CD4+, CD8+, or CD8+CD57+ T cells (not recorded which) from PBMCs. These receptors originate from a human donor with aplastic anemia.

The J gene is TRBJ1-2, the V gene TRBV5-5; D remains unclear. Trimming took off 0 bases at V and 4 bases at J, with 7 bases between the two ends. The CDR3 has 13 amino acids. Looked up from germline, CDR1 is SGHKS and CDR2 is YYEKEE (reference sequence). The CDR3 region has the DNA TGTGCCAGCAGCTTGGCCTTCAGCTATGGCTACACCTTC. Amino acids: CASSLAFSYGYTF.

There are many counts of this clonotype. The chain carries TRBV19 and TRBJ2-1, with D possibly called TRBD1 or TRBD2 (5 bases each). Trimming took 5 bases from V and 4 from J, leaving 18 bases between them. Germline V gives CDR1 LNHDA, CDR2 SQIVND (reference sequence). This CDR3 has 16 residues. CDR3 nucleotide sequence: TGTGCCAGTAGTCCCTCCTATCAGGGAGAATACAATGAGCAGTTCTTC. It specifies CASSPSYQGEYNEQFF.